One and the same sample provided the 32 T cell receptor beta chains below, sequenced in a study of blood T cell repertoires in COVID-19. Clones were sequenced by immunoSEQ multiplex PCR, and TCRdb holds only the in-frame ones, with some missing. The profile covers around 700,000 clones, with about 87% appearing a single time and roughly 0.25% taken by the ten largest. The sequencing input was peripheral blood. These receptor sequences come from a young woman with acute or convalescent COVID-19.

This chain joins TRBV4-2 and TRBJ2-3; 8 nucleotides match TRBD2. Germline V gives CDR1 LGHNA, CDR2 YNFKEQ. V shed 4 bases and J 3 bases; nucleotides not matched to a gene: 6. CDR3 size: 15 residues. Here the CDR3 DNA reads TGTGCCAGCAGCCGCTCGGGACTAGAAACAGATACGCAGTATTTT. Translation gives CASSRSGLETDTQYF.

The rearrangement links TRBV28 to TRBJ1-2; D possibly corresponds to TRBD1 (6 bases). CDR3 size: 12 residues. The V gene lost 3 bases and the J gene lost 8 bases, with 10 bases spanning the gap. Germline lookup yields CDR1 MDHEN and CDR2 SYDVKM. For the CDR3, the DNA is TGTGCCAGCAGTTTCGGACAGCTAGGCTACACCTTC. This gives the protein CASSFGQLGYTF.

In DNA, the CDR3 is TGTGCCAGCACCCAAAGGGGGTTATCACCCCTCCACTTT. Translating gives CASTQRGLSPLHF. V and J are TRBV5-5 and TRBJ1-6, with D possibly TRBD1 on 6 matching bases. CDR3 length: 13 amino acids. V was clipped by 6 bases and J by 10 bases, with 14 bases between them. CDR1 and CDR2 from the germline V gene are SGHKS and YYEKEE (reference sequence).

This chain uses TRBV2 with TRBJ2-3, with D tentatively TRBD2 (7 bases). The length of the CDR3 is 15 residues. With 7 bases removed from V and 5 bases from J, the gap between germline ends came to 19 bases. Germline loops: CDR1 SNHLY, CDR2 FYNNEI. CDR3 sequence: CASNLGGGTGDTQYF. DNA for the CDR3: TGTGCCAGCAATCTGGGGGGGGGCACGGGAGATACGCAGTATTTT. The whole variable domain, filled in from reference TRBV2 and TRBJ2-3, reads EPEVTQTPSHQVTQMGQEVILRCVPISNHLYFYWYRQILGQKVEFLVSFYNNEISEKSEIFDDQFSVERPDGSNFTLKIRSTKLEDSAMYFCASNLGGGTGDTQYFGPGTRLTVL.

The chain is built from TRBV7-2 and TRBJ2-3; 8 nucleotides match TRBD1. The CDR3 extends over 14 amino acids. Germline CDR1 reads SGHTA; CDR2 reads FQGNSA. V lost 2 bases, J lost 3 bases, and 1 base stayed unmatched. CDR3 sequence (DNA): TGTGCCAGCAGCTTACAGGGGGCAACAGATACGCAGTATTTT. Protein: CASSLQGATDTQYF.

CDR3: CASSQDGLAGDPDTQYF. The CDR3 bases are TGTGCCAGCAGCCAAGATGGATTAGCGGGGGACCCAGATACGCAGTATTTT. V is TRBV4-2 and J is TRBJ2-3; 9 bases are a match to TRBD2. CDR1 and CDR2 (germline): LGHNA, YNFKEQ. J lost 4 bases, V lost 0 bases, and 8 bases had no gene match. CDR3 length: 17 amino acids.

The V call is TRBV14, the J call TRBJ1-2; D gene unclear. Germline V gives CDR1 SGHDN, CDR2 FVKESK. The CDR3 consists of 15 residues. V gave up 3 bases and J gave up 4 bases, with 15 bases separating them. The CDR3 sequence is CASSHEGREIYGYTF. The CDR3 nucleotides are TGTGCCAGCAGCCATGAAGGTCGGGAAATCTATGGCTACACCTTC. The full variable domain, in which reference TRBV14 and TRBJ1-2 provide the parts outside the CDR3, is EAGVTQFPSHSVIEKGQTVTLRCDPISGHDNLYWYRRVMGKEIKFLLHFVKESKQDESGMPNNRFLAERTGGTYSTLKVQPAELEDSGVYFCASSHEGREIYGYTFGSGTRLTVV.

V and J are TRBV15 and TRBJ1-4, with D hard to call. Trimming cost V 11 bases and J 2 bases, with 21 bases left between them. This CDR3 region has 16 residues. CDR1 LNHNV and CDR2 YYDKDF come from the germline V gene (reference sequence). CDR3 in amino acids: CAPLGSLRGTNEKLFF. DNA for the CDR3: TGTGCCCCTTTAGGGAGTTTACGGGGTACTAATGAAAAACTGTTTTTT.

The V gene is TRBV19, the J gene TRBJ1-2; D is uncertain. Deletions cut 2 bases from V and 0 bases from J, with 10 bases between. The germline V gene has CDR1 LNHDA and CDR2 SQIVND (reference sequence). The CDR3 length is 15 residues. CDR3: CASSILPQTNYGYTF. The CDR3 coding sequence is TGTGCCAGTAGTATATTGCCACAAACTAACTATGGCTACACCTTC.

This clone was counted a single time. The rearrangement links TRBV7-6 to TRBJ1-3; D call uncertain. Germline values: CDR1 SGHVS, CDR2 FNYEAQ. V lost 1 base and J 4 bases, leaving 11 bases between the germline ends. This CDR3 is 15 amino acids long. CDR3 sequence (DNA): TGTGCCAGCAGCTTAGGTTGGAGTGACGGAAACACCATATATTTT. Protein product: CASSLGWSDGNTIYF. Combining the CDR3 with reference TRBV7-6 and TRBJ1-3 gives the whole variable domain GAGVSQSPRYKVTKRGQDVALRCDPISGHVSLYWYRQALGQGPEFLTYFNYEAQQDKSGLPNDRFSAERPEGSISTLTIQRTEQRDSAMYRCASSLGWSDGNTIYFGEGSWLTVV.

The V gene is TRBV6-5, the J gene TRBJ1-6; TRBD1 might be the D (5 bases). The germline V and J ends were trimmed by 5 bases and 4 bases, with 9 bases remaining between them. The CDR3 runs to 14 residues. The V gene's germline CDR1 is MNHEY and CDR2 SVGAGI. The CDR3 spells CASSMTAYNSPLHF. CDR3 in DNA: TGTGCCAGCAGTATGACAGCTTATAATTCACCCCTCCACTTT.

This clone is a singleton in its sample. The gene calls are TRBV10-3 and TRBJ1-6; D possibly corresponds to TRBD1 (6 bases). CDR1 ENHRY and CDR2 SYGVKD come from the germline V gene. CDR3 length: 13 amino acids. Trimming took 6 bases from V and 4 from J, leaving 7 bases between them. CDR3 sequence (DNA): TGTGCCATCAGCACAGGGTATAATTCACCCCTCCACTTT. The encoded protein is CAISTGYNSPLHF.

Here the CDR3 reads CASATGTGILLGEKLFF. Here the CDR3 DNA reads TGTGCCAGCGCCACCGGGACAGGCATTCTACTTGGTGAAAAACTGTTTTTT. The chain has TRBV27 and TRBJ1-4, with TRBD1 identical over 8 bases. The junction had 18 bases not matched to a gene; V was cut back by 8 bases and J by 7 bases. Germline V gene data show CDR1 as MNHEY and CDR2 as SMNVEV (reference sequence). This CDR3 region has 17 residues.

J is TRBJ1-1 and V is TRBV7-3; D is undetermined. This CDR3 contains 14 residues. Trimming cost V 3 bases and J 4 bases, with 12 bases left between them. Germline V gene lookup returns CDR1 SGHTA and CDR2 FQGTGA. The CDR3 loop is CASSLGGSITEAFF. CDR3 in DNA: TGTGCCAGCAGCTTGGGAGGGAGTATCACTGAAGCTTTCTTT.

This chain joins TRBV5-6 and TRBJ2-7, with 9 bases identical to TRBD1. V lost 0 bases and J lost 2; bases outside the gene matches: 3. Germline V lookup: CDR1 SGHDT, CDR2 YYEEEE. The CDR3 covers 15 residues. CDR3 in DNA: TGTGCCAGCAGCTTGGAGGGACAGGGCCCCTACGAGCAGTACTTC. Translation: CASSLEGQGPYEQYF. The whole variable domain, filled in from reference TRBV5-6 and TRBJ2-7, reads DAGVTQSPTHLIKTRGQQVTLRCSPKSGHDTVSWYQQALGQGPQFIFQYYEEEERQRGNFPDRFSGHQFPNYSSELNVNALLLGDSALYLCASSLEGQGPYEQYFGPGTRLTVT.

The gene calls are TRBV30 and TRBJ1-3, with D possibly matching TRBD1 (5 bases). V shed 4 bases and J shed 1 base, with 11 bases lying between them. CDR1 is GTSNPN and CDR2 is SVGIG in the germline V gene (reference sequence). The length of the CDR3 is 14 residues. CDR3 region: CAWTPGYSGNTIYF. Here the CDR3 DNA reads TGTGCCTGGACCCCAGGGTATTCTGGAAACACCATATATTTT.

The gene calls are TRBV7-9 and TRBJ1-2; TRBD1 matches 9 bases. The trim removed 4 bases at V and 4 bases at J, leaving 16 bases unmatched. The CDR3 sequence is 18 residues long. From germline, CDR1 is SEHNR and CDR2 FQNEAQ (reference sequence). The CDR3 protein is CASSSIQGALKGLYGYTF. CDR3 DNA sequence: TGTGCCAGCAGCTCAATACAGGGGGCGCTTAAAGGACTCTATGGCTACACCTTC.

The genes are TRBV15 and TRBJ1-1; D gene ambiguous. The CDR3 runs 17 residues. The germline gives CDR1 LNHNV, CDR2 YYDKDF (reference sequence). The germline V and J ends were trimmed by 4 bases and 1 base, with 19 bases remaining between them. The CDR3: CATSTPWLLEENTEAFF. The CDR3 DNA is TGTGCCACCAGCACTCCCTGGCTCCTTGAGGAGAACACTGAAGCTTTCTTT.

The chain joins TRBV6-5 to TRBJ1-5, with 10 bases identical to TRBD1. The CDR3 runs to 15 residues. CDR1 is MNHEY, CDR2 SVGAGI, per germline. V lost 6 bases to trimming and J lost 7 bases; unmatched junction nucleotides: 9. CDR3 protein: CASRMGRDRGQPQHF. The CDR3 coding sequence is TGTGCCAGCAGGATGGGCCGGGACAGGGGACAGCCCCAGCATTTT.

The V gene is TRBV6-5, the J gene TRBJ1-5, with 9 positions matching TRBD1. Germline V gives CDR1 MNHEY, CDR2 SVGAGI. The CDR3 consists of 13 residues. J lost 5 bases, V lost 6 bases, and 2 bases had no gene match. CDR3 DNA: TGTGCCAGCAGACGGGACAGGGATCAGCCCCAGCATTTT. This translates into CASRRDRDQPQHF.

The chain carries TRBV11-2 and TRBJ2-2; TRBD1 aligns across 8 bases. Germline V gives CDR1 SGHAT, CDR2 FQNNGV. This CDR3 has 18 residues. After removal of 6 bases from V and 7 bases from J, the junction contained 19 bases not matched to a gene. The CDR3 loop reads CASRDLRRQGTQGGELFF. The CDR3 nucleotides read TGTGCCAGCAGAGACCTCCGCCGACAGGGGACGCAGGGCGGGGAGCTGTTTTTT. The full variable domain, completed using reference TRBV11-2 and TRBJ2-2, is EAGVAQSPRYKIIEKRQSVAFWCNPISGHATLYWYQQILGQGPKLLIQFQNNGVVDDSQLPKDRFSAERLKGVDSTLKIQPAKLEDSAVYLCASRDLRRQGTQGGELFFGEGSRLTVL.

This clone appeared once. V is TRBV6-1 and J is TRBJ1-2; the D is unclear. Germline V gene data show CDR1 as MNHNS and CDR2 as SASEGT. Trimming shortened V by 3 bases and J by 4 bases, and 9 bases separated the two germline ends. This CDR3 contains 13 residues. The CDR3, as DNA: TGTGCCAGCAGTGAGCGGCCTCTCTATGGCTACACCTTC. Translated, it gives CASSERPLYGYTF.

CDR3 protein: CASTGRGGDEKLFF. CDR3 DNA: TGTGCCAGCACCGGCCGGGGAGGTGATGAAAAACTGTTTTTT. The J gene is TRBJ1-4, the V gene TRBV9; D not certain. There are 14 residues in the CDR3. From germline, CDR1 is SGDLS and CDR2 YYNGEE. V was pared by 6 bases and J by 6 bases, with 15 bases between.

The chain has TRBV9 and TRBJ2-7; no clear D. The V gene's germline CDR1 is SGDLS and CDR2 YYNGEE. CDR3 length equals 13 residues. Trimming removed 4 bases from V and 2 bases from J, with 10 bases in between. The CDR3 sequence: CASSPRGAYEQYF. The CDR3 nucleotides are TGTGCCAGCAGCCCCCGCGGAGCCTACGAGCAGTACTTC. Using reference TRBV9 and TRBJ2-7 for the parts outside the CDR3, the full variable domain is DSGVTQTPKHLITATGQRVTLRCSPRSGDLSVYWYQQSLDQGLQFLIQYYNGEERAKGNILERFSAQQFPDLHSELNLSSLELGDSALYFCASSPRGAYEQYFGPGTRLTVT.

This sequence joins TRBV7-3 and TRBJ2-1; possible D gene TRBD1, 5 bases. This CDR3 is built from 13 residues. V shed 4 bases and J shed 4 bases, with 8 bases lying between them. In germline, CDR1 is SGHTA, CDR2 FQGTGA. CDR3 in DNA: TGTGCCAGCAGCTGGGGCCCGTACAATGAGCAGTTCTTC. It translates to CASSWGPYNEQFF.

This chain joins TRBV21-1 and TRBJ2-5; TRBD1, the table's D call, was not compared with the DNA. TRBV21-1 represents a pseudogene. The CDR3 is 15 amino acids. The CDR3 spells CASSIQRDREETQYF. DNA for the CDR3: TGTGCCAGCAGCATCCAACGGGACAGAGAAGAGACCCAGTACTTC.

This clone appeared once. The chain has TRBV30 and TRBJ1-5; unclear D gene. Germline V gene lookup returns CDR1 GTSNPN and CDR2 SVGIG (reference sequence). The CDR3 runs to 16 residues. Trimming took off 5 bases at V and 0 bases at J, with 17 bases between the two ends. In nucleotides, the CDR3 is TGTGCCTGGCAGGCCAGTCCGGCGTATAGCAATCAGCCCCAGCATTTT. The encoded protein is CAWQASPAYSNQPQHF.

J is TRBJ1-1 and V is TRBV30; D unresolved. Trimming cost V 0 bases and J 11 bases, with 10 bases left between them. Germline V gene sequence: CDR1 GTSNPN, CDR2 SVGIG (reference sequence). The CDR3 loop spans 11 amino acids. The CDR3 protein is CAWSVRNSAFF. The CDR3 DNA reads TGTGCCTGGAGTGTACGGAATAGCGCTTTCTTT.

The chain is built from TRBV5-5 and TRBJ1-1; 8 nucleotides line up with TRBD1. The junction had 7 bases not matched to a gene; V was cut back by 5 bases and J by 4 bases. The germline V gene encodes CDR1 SGHKS and CDR2 YYEKEE (reference sequence). The CDR3 is 14 amino acids. The CDR3 nucleotides read TGTGCCAGCAGGCCCCTTACAGGGGGCACTGAAGCTTTCTTT. Translating it yields CASRPLTGGTEAFF.

The rearrangement uses TRBV6-5 and TRBJ1-1; 8 bases line up with TRBD1. V trimming: 6 bases; J trimming: 9 bases; junction bases outside the gene matches: 12. This CDR3 is built from 14 residues. The germline CDR1 and CDR2 sequences are MNHEY and SVGAGI. DNA of the CDR3: TGTGCCAGCAGGGTCGGGACAGGAGATTTTAAAGCTTTCTTT. Amino acid sequence: CASRVGTGDFKAFF.

The chain has TRBV10-3 and TRBJ2-7; weak D call: TRBD2 (5 bases). Germline V gene lookup returns CDR1 ENHRY and CDR2 SYGVKD. V gave up 4 bases and J gave up 3 bases, with 13 bases separating them. The length of the CDR3 is 14 residues. The CDR3, as DNA: TGTGCCATCAGTGGCGGGCCGGGCCGCTACGAGCAGTACTTC. It translates to CAISGGPGRYEQYF.

Worth noting for this clone: Other DNA sequences in this specimen translate into the identical CDR3. J is TRBJ1-3 and V is TRBV12-5; D possibly corresponds to TRBD1 (6 bases). V lost 3 bases to trimming and J lost 4 bases, with 10 bases between them. Germline V CDR1 and CDR2: LGHNT, FRNRAP. This CDR3 has 14 residues. As DNA, the CDR3 is TGTGCTAGTGGTTTAACAGGGTCAGGAAACACCATATATTTT. It translates to CASGLTGSGNTIYF.